This T cell receptor (beta chain) was sequenced in a study of blood T cell repertoires in COVID-19. Turning to the study itself: PBMCs, B-cell-depleted T cells, or T cells provided the cDNA or gDNA that made up the material.

In the original processing: It was from reference gene primer amplification that nucleated cell counts were estimated. Here immunoSEQ multiplex PCR was the method, and the copy in TCRdb shows in-frame clones only, minus some. V and J calls and clone size come straight from that table; D and trimming were deduced from the DNA. Counted here are a few hundred thousand clones, 89% occurring once; the ten biggest clones make up roughly 4.5%. This CDR3 is built from 16 residues. Germline CDR1 LGHDT, CDR2 YNNKEL (reference sequence). V was pared by 0 bases and J by 0 bases, with 9 bases between. This clonotype originated in a woman aged 40 to 50 who had recovered from COVID-19. The specimen was peripheral blood. V usage is TRBV3-1 (or the pseudogene TRBV3-2) and J usage is TRBJ1-5, with D unclear. CDR3 sequence: CASSQEWGDSNQPQHF. DNA for the CDR3: TGTGCCAGCAGCCAAGAGTGGGGAGATAGCAATCAGCCCCAGCATTTT.